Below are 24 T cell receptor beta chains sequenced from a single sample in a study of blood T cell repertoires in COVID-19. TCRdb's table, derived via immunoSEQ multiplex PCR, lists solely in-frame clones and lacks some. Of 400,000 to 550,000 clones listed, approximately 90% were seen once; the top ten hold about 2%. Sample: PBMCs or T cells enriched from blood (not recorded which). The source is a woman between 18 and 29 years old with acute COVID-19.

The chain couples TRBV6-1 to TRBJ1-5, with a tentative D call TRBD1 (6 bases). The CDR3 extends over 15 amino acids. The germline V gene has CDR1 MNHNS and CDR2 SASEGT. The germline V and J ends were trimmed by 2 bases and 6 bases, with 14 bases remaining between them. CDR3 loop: CASSENGQYFQPQHF. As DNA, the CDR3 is TGTGCCAGCAGTGAAAACGGACAGTACTTTCAGCCCCAGCATTTT.

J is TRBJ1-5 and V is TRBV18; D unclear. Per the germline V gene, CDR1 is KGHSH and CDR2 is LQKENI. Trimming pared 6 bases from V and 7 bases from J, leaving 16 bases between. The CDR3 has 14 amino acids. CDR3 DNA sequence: TGTGCCAGCTCGTCCCAATTGAGGCTCCAGCCCCAGCATTTT. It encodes CASSSQLRLQPQHF.

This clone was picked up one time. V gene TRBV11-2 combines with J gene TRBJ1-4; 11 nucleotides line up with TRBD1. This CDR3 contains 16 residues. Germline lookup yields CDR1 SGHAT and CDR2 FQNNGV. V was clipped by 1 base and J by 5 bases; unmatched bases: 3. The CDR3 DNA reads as TGTGCCAGCAGCTTAGGTGGGACAGGGGGAAATGAAAAACTGTTTTTT. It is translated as CASSLGGTGGNEKLFF.

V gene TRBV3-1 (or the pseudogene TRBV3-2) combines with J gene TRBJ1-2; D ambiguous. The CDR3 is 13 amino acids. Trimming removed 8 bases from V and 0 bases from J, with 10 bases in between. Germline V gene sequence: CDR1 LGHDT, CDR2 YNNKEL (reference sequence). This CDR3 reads CASGLTSNYGYTF. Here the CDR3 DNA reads TGTGCCAGCGGGTTGACATCTAACTATGGCTACACCTTC.

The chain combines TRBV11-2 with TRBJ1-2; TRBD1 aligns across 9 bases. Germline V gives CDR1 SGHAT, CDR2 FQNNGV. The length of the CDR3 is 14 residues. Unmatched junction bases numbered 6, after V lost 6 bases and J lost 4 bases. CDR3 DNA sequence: TGTGCCAGCAGTCCAACAGGGGGCGGCTATGGCTACACCTTC. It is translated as CASSPTGGGYGYTF. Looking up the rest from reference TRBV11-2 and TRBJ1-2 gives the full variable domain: EAGVAQSPRYKIIEKRQSVAFWCNPISGHATLYWYQQILGQGPKLLIQFQNNGVVDDSQLPKDRFSAERLKGVDSTLKIQPAKLEDSAVYLCASSPTGGGYGYTFGSGTRLTVV.

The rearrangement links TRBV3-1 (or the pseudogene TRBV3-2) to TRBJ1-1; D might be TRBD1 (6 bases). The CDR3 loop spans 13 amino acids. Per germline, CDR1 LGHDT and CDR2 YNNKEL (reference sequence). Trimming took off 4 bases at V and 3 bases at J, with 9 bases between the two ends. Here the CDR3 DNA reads TGTGCCAGCAGCCTGGACAGAGACACTGAAGCTTTCTTT. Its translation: CASSLDRDTEAFF.

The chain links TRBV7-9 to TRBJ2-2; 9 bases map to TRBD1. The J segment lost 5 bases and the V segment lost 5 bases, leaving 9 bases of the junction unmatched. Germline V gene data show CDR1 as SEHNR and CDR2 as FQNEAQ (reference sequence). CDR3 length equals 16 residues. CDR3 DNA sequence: TGTGCCAGCAGCCCTAGGGGACAGGGCGGGACCGGGGAGCTGTTTTTT. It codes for CASSPRGQGGTGELFF.

The CDR3 loop reads CASSLGTASYEQYF. CDR3 DNA sequence: TGTGCCAGCAGCTTAGGGACAGCGTCCTACGAGCAGTACTTC. The V call is TRBV7-2, the J call TRBJ2-7; maybe TRBD1 (6 bases). V lost 1 base and J lost 1, with 8 bases in between. Germline V gene lookup returns CDR1 SGHTA and CDR2 FQGNSA. This CDR3 is 14 amino acids long.

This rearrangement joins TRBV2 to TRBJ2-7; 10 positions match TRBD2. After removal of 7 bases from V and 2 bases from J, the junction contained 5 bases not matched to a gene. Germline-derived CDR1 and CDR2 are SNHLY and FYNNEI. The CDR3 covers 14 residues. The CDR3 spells CASIRLAGAYEQYF. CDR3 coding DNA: TGTGCCAGCATAAGACTAGCGGGTGCCTACGAGCAGTACTTC.

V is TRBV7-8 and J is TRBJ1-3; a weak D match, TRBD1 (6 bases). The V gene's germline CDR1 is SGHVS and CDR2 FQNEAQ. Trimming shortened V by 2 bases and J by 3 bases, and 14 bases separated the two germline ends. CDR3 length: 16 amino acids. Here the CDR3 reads CASSLSSGDHGNTIYF. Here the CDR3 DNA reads TGTGCCAGCAGCTTATCATCAGGGGATCATGGAAACACCATATATTTT.

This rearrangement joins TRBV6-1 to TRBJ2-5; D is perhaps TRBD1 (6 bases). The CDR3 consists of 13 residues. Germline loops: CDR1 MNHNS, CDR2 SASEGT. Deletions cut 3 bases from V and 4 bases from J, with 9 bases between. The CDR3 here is CASSDGQRETQYF. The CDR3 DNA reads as TGTGCCAGCAGTGACGGACAGCGAGAGACCCAGTACTTC.

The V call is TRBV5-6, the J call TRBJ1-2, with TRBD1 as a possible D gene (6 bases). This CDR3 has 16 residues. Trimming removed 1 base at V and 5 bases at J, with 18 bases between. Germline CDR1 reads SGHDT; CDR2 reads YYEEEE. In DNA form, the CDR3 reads TGTGCCAGCAGCTTGTTCGGGGGGCAGGGATGGTATGGCTACACCTTC. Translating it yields CASSLFGGQGWYGYTF.

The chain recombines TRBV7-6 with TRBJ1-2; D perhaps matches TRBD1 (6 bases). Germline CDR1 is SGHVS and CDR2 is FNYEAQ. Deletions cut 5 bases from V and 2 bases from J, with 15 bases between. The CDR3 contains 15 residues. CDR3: CASSLGGGANYGYTF. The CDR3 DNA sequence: TGTGCCAGCAGCCTAGGGGGGGGAGCGAACTATGGCTACACCTTC.

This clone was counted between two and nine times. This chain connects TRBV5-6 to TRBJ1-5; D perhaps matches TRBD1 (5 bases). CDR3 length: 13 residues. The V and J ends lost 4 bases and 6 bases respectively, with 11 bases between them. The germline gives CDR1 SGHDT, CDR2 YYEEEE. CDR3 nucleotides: TGTGCCAGCAGCCCCGGGGGGGGTCAGCCCCAGCATTTT. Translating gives CASSPGGGQPQHF.

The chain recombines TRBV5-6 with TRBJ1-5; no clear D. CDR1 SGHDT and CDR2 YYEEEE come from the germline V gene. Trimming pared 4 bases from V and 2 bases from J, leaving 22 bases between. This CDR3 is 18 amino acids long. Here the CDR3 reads CASSGYEGGIHGNQPQHF. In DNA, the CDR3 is TGTGCCAGCAGCGGTTACGAAGGCGGGATCCACGGCAATCAGCCCCAGCATTTT. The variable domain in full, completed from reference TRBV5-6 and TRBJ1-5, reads DAGVTQSPTHLIKTRGQQVTLRCSPKSGHDTVSWYQQALGQGPQFIFQYYEEEERQRGNFPDRFSGHQFPNYSSELNVNALLLGDSALYLCASSGYEGGIHGNQPQHFGDGTRLSIL.

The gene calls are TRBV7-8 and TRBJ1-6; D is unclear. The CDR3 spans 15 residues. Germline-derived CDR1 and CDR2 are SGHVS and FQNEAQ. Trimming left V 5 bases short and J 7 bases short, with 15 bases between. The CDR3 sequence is CASSPQTGNNSPLHF. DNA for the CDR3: TGTGCCAGCAGCCCCCAAACCGGGAACAATTCACCCCTCCACTTT.

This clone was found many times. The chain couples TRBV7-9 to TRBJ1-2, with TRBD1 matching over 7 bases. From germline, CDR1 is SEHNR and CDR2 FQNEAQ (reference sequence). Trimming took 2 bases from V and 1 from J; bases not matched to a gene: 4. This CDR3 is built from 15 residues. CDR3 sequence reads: CASSLRDRDNYGYTF. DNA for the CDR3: TGTGCCAGCAGCTTACGAGACAGGGATAACTATGGCTACACCTTC.

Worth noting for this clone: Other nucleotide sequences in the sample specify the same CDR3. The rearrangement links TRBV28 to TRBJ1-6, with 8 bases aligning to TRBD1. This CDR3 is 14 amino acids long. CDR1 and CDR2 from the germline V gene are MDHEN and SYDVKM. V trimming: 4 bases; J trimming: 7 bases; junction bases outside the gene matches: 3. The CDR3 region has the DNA TGTGCCAGCAGTTCTGGACAGGGCAATTCACCCCTCCACTTT. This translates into CASSSGQGNSPLHF.

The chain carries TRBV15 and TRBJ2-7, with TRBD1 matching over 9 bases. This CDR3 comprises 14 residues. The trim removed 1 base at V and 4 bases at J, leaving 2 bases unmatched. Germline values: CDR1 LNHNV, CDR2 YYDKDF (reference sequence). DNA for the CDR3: TGTGCCACCAGCAGAGGGGGACAGGGATACGAGCAGTACTTC. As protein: CATSRGGQGYEQYF.

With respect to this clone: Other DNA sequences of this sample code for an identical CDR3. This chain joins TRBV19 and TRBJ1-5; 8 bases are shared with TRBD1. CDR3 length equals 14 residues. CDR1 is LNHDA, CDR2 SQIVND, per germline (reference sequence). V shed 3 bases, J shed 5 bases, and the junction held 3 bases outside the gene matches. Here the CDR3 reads CASSISTGDQPQHF. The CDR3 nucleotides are TGTGCCAGTAGTATTTCGACAGGGGATCAGCCCCAGCATTTT.

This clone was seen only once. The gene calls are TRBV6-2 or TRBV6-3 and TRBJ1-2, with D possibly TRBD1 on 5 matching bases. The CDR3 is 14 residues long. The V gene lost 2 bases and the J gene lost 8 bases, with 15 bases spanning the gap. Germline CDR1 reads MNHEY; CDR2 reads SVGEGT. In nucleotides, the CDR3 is TGTGCCAGCAGTTACACGTCCATCTGGGGCGGCTACACCTTC. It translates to CASSYTSIWGGYTF.

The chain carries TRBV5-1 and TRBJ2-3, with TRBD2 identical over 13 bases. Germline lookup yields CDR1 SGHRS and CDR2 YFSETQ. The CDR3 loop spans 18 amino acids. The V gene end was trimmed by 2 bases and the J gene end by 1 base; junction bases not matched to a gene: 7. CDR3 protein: CASSLTGTSGDRTDTQYF. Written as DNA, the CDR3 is TGCGCCAGCAGCTTAACCGGGACTAGCGGGGACCGCACAGATACGCAGTATTTT.

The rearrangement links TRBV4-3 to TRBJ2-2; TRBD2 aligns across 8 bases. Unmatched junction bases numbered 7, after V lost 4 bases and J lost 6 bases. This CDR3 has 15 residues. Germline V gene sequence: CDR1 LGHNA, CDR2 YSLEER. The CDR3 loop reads CASSRSGSRSGELFF. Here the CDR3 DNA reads TGCGCCAGCAGCCGAAGCGGGAGTAGATCCGGGGAGCTGTTTTTT.

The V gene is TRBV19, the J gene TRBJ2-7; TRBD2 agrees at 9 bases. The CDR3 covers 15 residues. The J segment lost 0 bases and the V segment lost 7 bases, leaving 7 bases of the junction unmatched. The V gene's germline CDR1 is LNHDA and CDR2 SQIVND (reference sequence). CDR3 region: CASTASGEISYEQYF. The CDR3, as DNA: TGTGCCAGTACCGCTAGCGGGGAGATCTCCTACGAGCAGTACTTC.